Detailed here is one T cell receptor (beta chain). Its target is unknown. This specimen comes from a study of OX40 agonist ivuxolimab in advanced cancers. Whole-study findings and limits: Relatively little clonal expansion, among the lowest observed, appeared in partial responders at 0.1-3.0 mg/kg.

Assay: immunoSEQ multiplex PCR; the TCRdb copy retains only in-frame clones and omits some. The sample shows roughly 100,000 clones, 90% of them seen only once. The CDR3 sequence is 13 residues long. The V end was cut by 4 bases, the J end by 7 bases, with 12 bases between. In germline, CDR1 is SGHDT, CDR2 YYEEEE. The source material was CD4+ or CD8+ T cells sorted from blood, sampled in a trial of the OX40 agonist ivuxolimab. This receptor was obtained from an adult with an advanced solid tumor such as melanoma, head and neck, liver or kidney cancer. The rearrangement joins TRBV5-6 to TRBJ1-5; possible D gene TRBD1, 6 bases. The CDR3 DNA reads as TGTGCCAGCAGCCTAGGACAGTTACAGCCCCAGCATTTT. This encodes CASSLGQLQPQHF.